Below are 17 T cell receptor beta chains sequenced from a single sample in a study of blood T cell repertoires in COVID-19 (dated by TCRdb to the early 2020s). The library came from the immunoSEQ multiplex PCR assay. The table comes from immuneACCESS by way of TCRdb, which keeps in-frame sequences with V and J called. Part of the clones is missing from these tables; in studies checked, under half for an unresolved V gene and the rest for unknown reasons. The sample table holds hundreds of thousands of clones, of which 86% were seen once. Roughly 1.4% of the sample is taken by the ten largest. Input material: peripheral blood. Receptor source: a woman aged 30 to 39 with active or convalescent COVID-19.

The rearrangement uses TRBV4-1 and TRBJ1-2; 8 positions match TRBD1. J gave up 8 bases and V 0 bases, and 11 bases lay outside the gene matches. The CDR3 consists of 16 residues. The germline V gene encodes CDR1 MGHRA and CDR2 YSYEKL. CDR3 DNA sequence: TGCGCCAGCAGCCAAGATTCAGGGGGCGGGTTGGGCGGCTACACCTTC. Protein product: CASSQDSGGGLGGYTF.

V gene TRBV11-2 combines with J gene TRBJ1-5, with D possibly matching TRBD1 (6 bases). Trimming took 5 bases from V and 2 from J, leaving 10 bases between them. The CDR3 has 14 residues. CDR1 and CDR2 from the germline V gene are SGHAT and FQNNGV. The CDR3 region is CASSRGFGNQPQHF. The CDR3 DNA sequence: TGTGCCAGCAGCAGGGGGTTTGGCAATCAGCCCCAGCATTTT.

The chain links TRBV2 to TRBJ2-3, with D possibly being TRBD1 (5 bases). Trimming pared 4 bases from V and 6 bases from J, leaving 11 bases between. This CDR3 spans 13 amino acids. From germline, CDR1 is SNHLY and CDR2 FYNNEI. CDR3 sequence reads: CASSVGAGDTQYF. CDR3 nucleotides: TGTGCCAGCAGTGTCGGAGCAGGGGATACGCAGTATTTT.

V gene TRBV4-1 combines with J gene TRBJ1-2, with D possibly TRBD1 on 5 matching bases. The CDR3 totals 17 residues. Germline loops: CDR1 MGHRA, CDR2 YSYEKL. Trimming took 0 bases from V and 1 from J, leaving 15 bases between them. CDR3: CASSQDRAISFNYGYTF. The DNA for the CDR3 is TGCGCCAGCAGCCAAGACAGGGCCATATCTTTTAACTATGGCTACACCTTC.

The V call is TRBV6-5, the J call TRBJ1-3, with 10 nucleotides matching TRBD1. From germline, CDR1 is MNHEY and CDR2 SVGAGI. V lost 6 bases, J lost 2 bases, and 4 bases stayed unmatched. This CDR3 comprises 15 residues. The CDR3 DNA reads TGTGCCAGCAGCTCCGGGACAGGGGCTGGAAACACCATATATTTT. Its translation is CASSSGTGAGNTIYF.

The CDR3 DNA reads as TGTGCCTGGAGTGTAAATTTGATGAGACAGGGAGGCAATCAGCCCCAGCATTTT. The encoded protein is CAWSVNLMRQGGNQPQHF. The chain uses TRBV30 and TRBJ1-5; 7 bases match TRBD1. Germline values: CDR1 GTSNPN, CDR2 SVGIG (reference sequence). V shed 0 bases and J 2 bases; nucleotides not matched to a gene: 13. This CDR3 has 18 residues. The variable domain in full, with the rest retrieved from reference TRBV30 and TRBJ1-5, is SQTIHQWPATLVQPVGSPLSLECTVEGTSNPNLYWYRQAAGRGLQLLFYSVGIGQISSEVPQNLSASRPQDRQFILSSKKLLLSDSGFYLCAWSVNLMRQGGNQPQHFGDGTRLSIL.

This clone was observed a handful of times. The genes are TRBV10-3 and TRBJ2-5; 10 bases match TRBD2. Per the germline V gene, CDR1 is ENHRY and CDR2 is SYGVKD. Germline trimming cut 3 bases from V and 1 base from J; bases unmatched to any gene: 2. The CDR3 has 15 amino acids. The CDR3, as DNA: TGTGCCATCAGTGATCCTAGCGGGGGCCAAGAGACCCAGTACTTC. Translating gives CAISDPSGGQETQYF.

The CDR3 region has the DNA TGCGCCAGCAGTGAGGGACTTTACTACGAGCAGTACTTC. This codes for CASSEGLYYEQYF. The chain combines TRBV10-2 with TRBJ2-7; maybe TRBD2 (5 bases). CDR3 length: 13 residues. Trimming took off 2 bases at V and 3 bases at J, with 8 bases between the two ends. Per germline, CDR1 WSHSY and CDR2 SAAADI.

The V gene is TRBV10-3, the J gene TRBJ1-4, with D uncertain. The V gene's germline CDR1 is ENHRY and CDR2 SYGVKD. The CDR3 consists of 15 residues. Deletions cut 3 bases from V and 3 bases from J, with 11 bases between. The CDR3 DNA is TGTGCCATCAGTGAATCCCCAGGATCTAATGAAAAACTGTTTTTT. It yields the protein CAISESPGSNEKLFF.

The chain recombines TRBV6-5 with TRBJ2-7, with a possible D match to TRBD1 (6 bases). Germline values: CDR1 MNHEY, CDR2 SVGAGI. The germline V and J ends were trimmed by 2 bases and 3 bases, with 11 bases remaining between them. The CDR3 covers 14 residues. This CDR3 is CASSYADSYYEQYF. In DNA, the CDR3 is TGTGCCAGCAGTTACGCGGACAGTTACTACGAGCAGTACTTC.

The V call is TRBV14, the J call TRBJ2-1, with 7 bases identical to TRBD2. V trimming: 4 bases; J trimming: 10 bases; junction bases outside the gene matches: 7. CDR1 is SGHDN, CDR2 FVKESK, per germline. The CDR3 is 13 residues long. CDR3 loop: CASSRDYFEEQFF. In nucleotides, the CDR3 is TGTGCCAGCAGCCGGGACTACTTCGAAGAGCAGTTCTTC.

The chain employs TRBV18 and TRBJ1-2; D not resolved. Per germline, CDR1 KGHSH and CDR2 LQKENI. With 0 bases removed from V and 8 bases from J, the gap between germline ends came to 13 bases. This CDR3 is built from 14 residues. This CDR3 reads CASSPPNKEYGYTF. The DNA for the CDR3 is TGTGCCAGCTCACCACCCAATAAGGAGTACGGCTACACCTTC.

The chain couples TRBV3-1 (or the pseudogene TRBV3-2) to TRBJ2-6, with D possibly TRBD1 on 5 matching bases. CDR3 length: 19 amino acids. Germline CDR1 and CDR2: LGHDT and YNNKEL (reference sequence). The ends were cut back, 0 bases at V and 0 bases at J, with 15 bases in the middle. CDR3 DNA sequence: TGTGCCAGCAGCCAAGATCTTGCGACAGTCGTCTCTGGGGCCAACGTCCTGACTTTC. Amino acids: CASSQDLATVVSGANVLTF.

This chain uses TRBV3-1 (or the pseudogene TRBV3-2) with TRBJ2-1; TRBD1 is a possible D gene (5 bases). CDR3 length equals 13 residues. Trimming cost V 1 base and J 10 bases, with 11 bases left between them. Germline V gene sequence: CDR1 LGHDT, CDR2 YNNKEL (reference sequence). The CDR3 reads CASSQGLKGEQFF. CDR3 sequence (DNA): TGTGCCAGCAGCCAAGGGTTGAAGGGGGAGCAGTTCTTC.

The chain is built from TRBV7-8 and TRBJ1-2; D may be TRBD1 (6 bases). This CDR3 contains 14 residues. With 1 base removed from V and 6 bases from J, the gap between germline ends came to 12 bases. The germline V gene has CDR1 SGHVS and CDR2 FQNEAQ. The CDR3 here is CASSLETGWDGYTF. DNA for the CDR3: TGTGCCAGCAGCTTAGAAACAGGGTGGGATGGCTACACCTTC.

The chain's CDR3 is CASSSPLGLAGGPTYNEQFF. The CDR3 DNA is TGTGCCAGCAGCTCACCCCTGGGACTAGCGGGGGGTCCCACCTACAATGAGCAGTTCTTC. The chain couples TRBV13 to TRBJ2-1, with 15 bases identical to TRBD2. The CDR3 length is 20 residues. CDR1 and CDR2 (germline): PRHDT, FYEKMQ (reference sequence). Trimming cost V 4 bases and J 2 bases; bases outside gene matches: 12. The complete variable domain, with remaining parts taken from reference TRBV13 and TRBJ2-1, reads AAGVIQSPRHLIKEKRETATLKCYPIPRHDTVYWYQQGPGQDPQFLISFYEKMQSDKGSIPDRFSAQQFSDYHSELNMSSLELGDSALYFCASSSPLGLAGGPTYNEQFFGPGTRLTVL.

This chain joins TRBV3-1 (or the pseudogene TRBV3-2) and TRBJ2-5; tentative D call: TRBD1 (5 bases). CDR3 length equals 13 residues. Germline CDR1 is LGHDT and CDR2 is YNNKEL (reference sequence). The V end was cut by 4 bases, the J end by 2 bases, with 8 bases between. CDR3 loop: CASSLNRQETQYF. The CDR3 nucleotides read TGTGCCAGCAGCCTTAACAGGCAAGAGACCCAGTACTTC.